The present entry profiles one T cell receptor (beta chain) with its context. Its target is not known. The data are from a study of T cells after yellow fever vaccination. Study outcomes and limitations: A small share of clonotypes appeared in both CD4 and CD8 compartments.

The CDR3 runs 15 residues. Per the germline V gene, CDR1 is SGHAT and CDR2 is FQNNGV. Trimming shortened V by 6 bases and J by 0 bases, and 14 bases separated the two germline ends. A single record per CDR3 protein comes from TCRdb applying MiXCR to the 5' RACE reads. The sample records roughly 500,000 distinct CDR3 sequences, about a fifth being singletons. This clonotype was sampled from a man aged 30-40 years who received the YFV17D yellow fever vaccine. Source: PBMCs, taken 15 days after the yellow fever booster vaccination. The chain links TRBV11-2 to TRBJ2-5; D possibly corresponds to TRBD1 (5 bases). CDR3 sequence: CASRSKGDNQETQYF. CDR3 sequence (DNA): TGTGCCAGCAGATCCAAAGGGGATAACCAAGAGACCCAGTACTTC.